The 24 T cell receptor beta chains presented below share a single source sample, sequenced in a study of T cell responses to AZD1222 COVID-19 vaccine. TCRdb keeps only in-frame clones here, not all; method: immunoSEQ multiplex PCR. The profile shows about 150,000 clones, over 75% of them singletons. This material consisted of peripheral blood, taken on day 0 of AZD1222 vaccination. Receptor source: an adult in good health.

This clone was recorded once. The gene calls are TRBV6-5 and TRBJ2-7, with a weak D call TRBD2 (5 bases). CDR1 is MNHEY, CDR2 SVGAGI, per germline. V was clipped by 6 bases and J by 3 bases, with 12 bases between them. This CDR3 contains 13 residues. This CDR3 reads CASRSGLIYEQYF. Written as DNA, the CDR3 is TGTGCCAGCAGGAGTGGACTGATCTACGAGCAGTACTTC.

The chain has TRBV7-8 and TRBJ1-5, with TRBD1 matching over 7 bases. The J segment lost 2 bases and the V segment lost 3 bases, leaving 10 bases of the junction unmatched. The V gene's germline CDR1 is SGHVS and CDR2 FQNEAQ. The CDR3 consists of 17 residues. CDR3 loop: CASSFNQGEMGNQPQHF. In DNA form, the CDR3 reads TGTGCCAGCAGCTTTAACCAGGGGGAGATGGGCAATCAGCCCCAGCATTTT. Based on the CDR3 plus reference TRBV7-8 and TRBJ1-5, the full variable domain is GAGVSQSPRYKVAKRGQDVALRCDPISGHVSLFWYQQALGQGPEFLTYFQNEAQLDKSGLPSDRFFAERPEGSVSTLKIQRTQQEDSAVYLCASSFNQGEMGNQPQHFGDGTRLSIL.

This clone was seen a single time. In the same sample, other DNA sequences code for this CDR3. CDR3 amino acids: CASSLQGANTEAFF. The CDR3 region has the DNA TGTGCCAGCAGCTTACAGGGGGCGAACACTGAAGCTTTCTTT. V usage is TRBV5-4 and J usage is TRBJ1-1; 9 nucleotides agree with TRBD1. The CDR3 spans 14 residues. J lost 1 base, V lost 2 bases, and 0 bases had no gene match. The germline V gene encodes CDR1 SGHNT and CDR2 YYREEE (reference sequence). Based on the CDR3 plus reference TRBV5-4 and TRBJ1-1, the full variable domain is ETGVTQSPTHLIKTRGQQVTLRCSSQSGHNTVSWYQQALGQGPQFIFQYYREEENGRGNFPPRFSGLQFPNYSSELNVNALELDDSALYLCASSLQGANTEAFFGQGTRLTVV.

The chain employs TRBV4-2 and TRBJ2-3, with TRBD2 identical over 8 bases. There are 18 residues in the CDR3. V shed 4 bases, J shed 1 base, and the junction held 13 bases outside the gene matches. Germline CDR1 is LGHNA and CDR2 is YNFKEQ. CDR3 nucleotide sequence: TGTGCCAGCAGCCCAAGGGGTAGCGGGGACCTTGGCACAGATACGCAGTATTTT. Amino acid sequence: CASSPRGSGDLGTDTQYF.

The chain joins TRBV4-1 to TRBJ2-7; 11 nucleotides agree with TRBD1. Germline V gene data show CDR1 as MGHRA and CDR2 as YSYEKL. Unmatched junction bases numbered 10, after V lost 3 bases and J lost 12 bases. The CDR3 is 14 residues long. CDR3 sequence reads: CASSQGTGGPLRYF. DNA for the CDR3: TGCGCCAGCAGCCAGGGGACAGGGGGGCCCCTCCGGTACTTC.

The genes are TRBV9 and TRBJ2-7, with unresolved D. The germline V gene encodes CDR1 SGDLS and CDR2 YYNGEE. This CDR3 region has 14 residues. V lost 0 bases, J lost 1 base, and 8 bases lay in between. CDR3 nucleotides: TGTGCCAGCAGCGTAGCTTCAGCTTCCTACGAGCAGTACTTC. Its protein product is CASSVASASYEQYF. Complete variable domain (other parts from reference TRBV9 and TRBJ2-7): DSGVTQTPKHLITATGQRVTLRCSPRSGDLSVYWYQQSLDQGLQFLIQYYNGEERAKGNILERFSAQQFPDLHSELNLSSLELGDSALYFCASSVASASYEQYFGPGTRLTVT.

V gene TRBV24-1 combines with J gene TRBJ2-2, with D possibly being TRBD1 (6 bases). The ends were cut back, 9 bases at V and 4 bases at J, with 14 bases in the middle. This CDR3 is built from 14 residues. The germline V gene has CDR1 KGHDR and CDR2 SFDVKD. CDR3 DNA: TGTGCCACCGGCACAGGGACCACCACCGGGGAGCTGTTTTTT. Protein product: CATGTGTTTGELFF.

J is TRBJ2-5 and V is TRBV3-1 (or the pseudogene TRBV3-2); TRBD2 is a possible D gene (5 bases). V was clipped by 3 bases and J by 5 bases, with 10 bases between them. Germline V lookup: CDR1 LGHDT, CDR2 YNNKEL (reference sequence). There are 13 residues in the CDR3. CDR3 nucleotide sequence: TGTGCCAGCAGCCATGAGGGTACGGAGACCCAGTACTTC. This translates into CASSHEGTETQYF.

CDR3 DNA: TGTGCCAGCAGTTTATCGGGTTTTGATCAGCCCCAGCATTTT. As protein: CASSLSGFDQPQHF. The V and J genes are TRBV27 and TRBJ1-5; D remains unclear. CDR1 MNHEY and CDR2 SMNVEV come from the germline V gene (reference sequence). Trimming removed 0 bases at V and 5 bases at J, with 8 bases between. The CDR3 has 14 amino acids.

This chain connects TRBV5-1 to TRBJ2-7; the D gene is possibly TRBD2 (6 bases). This CDR3 has 21 amino acids. The V and J ends lost 4 bases and 3 bases respectively, with 35 bases between them. Germline loops: CDR1 SGHRS, CDR2 YFSETQ. The CDR3 here is CASSGPAEGRSISGVIYEQYF. The CDR3 DNA is TGCGCCAGCAGCGGCCCTGCCGAGGGTAGATCCATTAGCGGAGTTATCTACGAGCAGTACTTC.

The chain combines TRBV9 with TRBJ2-3; 7 bases align to TRBD2. Germline-derived CDR1 and CDR2 are SGDLS and YYNGEE. The CDR3 sequence is 16 residues long. Unmatched junction bases numbered 9, after V lost 3 bases and J lost 2 bases. The DNA for the CDR3 is TGTGCCAGCAGCGGCGAAGCGGGGAGCATCACAGATACGCAGTATTTT. Translating gives CASSGEAGSITDTQYF. Supplemented by reference TRBV9 and TRBJ2-3, the full variable domain reads DSGVTQTPKHLITATGQRVTLRCSPRSGDLSVYWYQQSLDQGLQFLIQYYNGEERAKGNILERFSAQQFPDLHSELNLSSLELGDSALYFCASSGEAGSITDTQYFGPGTRLTVL.

The V gene is TRBV19, the J gene TRBJ1-5, with D perhaps matching TRBD1 (5 bases). The CDR3 length is 12 residues. Germline CDR1 and CDR2: LNHDA and SQIVND (reference sequence). V was clipped by 10 bases and J by 1 base, with 8 bases between them. DNA for the CDR3: TGTGCCACGGGGGACAGCAATCAGCCCCAGCATTTT. Amino acid sequence: CATGDSNQPQHF.

This chain links TRBV20-1 with TRBJ1-3, with 8 bases that match TRBD1. V lost 3 bases, J lost 3 bases, and 7 bases stayed unmatched. Germline CDR1 is DFQATT and CDR2 is SNEGSKA (reference sequence). The CDR3 sequence is 15 residues long. The CDR3 DNA sequence: TGCAGTGCTAGTAACGCAGGGGGCGATGGAAACACCATATATTTT. This translates into CSASNAGGDGNTIYF.

The chain carries TRBV7-8 and TRBJ2-1, with D tentatively TRBD2 (5 bases). Trimming took off 0 bases at V and 8 bases at J, with 20 bases between the two ends. Looked up from germline, CDR1 is SGHVS and CDR2 is FQNEAQ. The CDR3 sequence is 17 residues long. Written as DNA, the CDR3 is TGTGCCAGCAGCTTAGCCTTACTAGGTTCCCACACCGATGAGCAGTTCTTC. This encodes CASSLALLGSHTDEQFF.

The chain joins TRBV30 to TRBJ1-4, with TRBD1 identical over 12 bases. There are 14 residues in the CDR3. In germline, CDR1 is GTSNPN, CDR2 SVGIG (reference sequence). The V segment lost 5 bases and the J segment 10 bases; nucleotides outside the gene matches: 8. CDR3: CAWAFRDRGPKLFF. DNA of the CDR3: TGTGCCTGGGCGTTCCGGGACAGGGGGCCAAAACTGTTTTTT. Based on the CDR3 plus reference TRBV30 and TRBJ1-4, the full variable domain is SQTIHQWPATLVQPVGSPLSLECTVEGTSNPNLYWYRQAAGRGLQLLFYSVGIGQISSEVPQNLSASRPQDRQFILSSKKLLLSDSGFYLCAWAFRDRGPKLFFGSGTQLSVL.

This clone was observed a single time. This chain uses TRBV29-1 with TRBJ1-2; D is possibly TRBD1 (5 bases). CDR1 and CDR2 (germline): SQVTM, ANQGSEA. Trimming stripped 4 bases from V and 0 bases from J, with 9 bases between. This CDR3 contains 13 residues. As DNA, the CDR3 is TGCAGCGTTGGGGACCCCGCTAACTATGGCTACACCTTC. Translated: CSVGDPANYGYTF. Full variable domain (missing parts from reference TRBV29-1 and TRBJ1-2): SAVISQKPSRDICQRGTSLTIQCQVDSQVTMMFWYRQQPGQSLTLIATANQGSEATYESGFVIDKFPISRPNLTFSTLTVSNMSPEDSSIYLCSVGDPANYGYTFGSGTRLTVV.

A few counts support this clone. V is TRBV11-2 and J is TRBJ2-7, with TRBD1 matching 7 bases. CDR3 length: 13 amino acids. The V and J ends lost 5 bases and 5 bases, in that order; junction bases with no gene match: 6. From germline, CDR1 is SGHAT and CDR2 FQNNGV. This CDR3 is CASSHTGDNEQYF. DNA of the CDR3: TGTGCCAGCAGCCATACAGGGGACAACGAGCAGTACTTC. Using reference TRBV11-2 and TRBJ2-7 for the parts outside the CDR3, the full variable domain is EAGVAQSPRYKIIEKRQSVAFWCNPISGHATLYWYQQILGQGPKLLIQFQNNGVVDDSQLPKDRFSAERLKGVDSTLKIQPAKLEDSAVYLCASSHTGDNEQYFGPGTRLTVT.

This rearrangement joins TRBV2 to TRBJ2-7, with 7 positions matching TRBD1. Germline V CDR1 and CDR2: SNHLY, FYNNEI. This CDR3 comprises 14 residues. V was pared by 8 bases and J by 4 bases, with 11 bases of the junction left unmatched. The CDR3 here is CASSDGTVSYEQYF. The CDR3 DNA follows: TGTGCCAGCTCGGATGGGACAGTCAGTTACGAGCAGTACTTC.

This chain connects TRBV28 to TRBJ2-1; D unresolved. CDR1 and CDR2 from the germline V gene are MDHEN and SYDVKM. The CDR3 has 13 residues. Trimming removed 4 bases at V and 15 bases at J, with 19 bases between. CDR3 region: CASSSTPPYDVFF. In DNA, the CDR3 is TGTGCCAGCAGTTCGACACCTCCGTACGATGTGTTCTTC.

The sample holds one count of this clone. The chain uses TRBV24-1 and TRBJ2-3; either TRBD1 or TRBD2 may supply D (5 bases each). The CDR3 runs 14 residues. V shed 4 bases and J shed 2 bases, with 9 bases lying between them. Per the germline V gene, CDR1 is KGHDR and CDR2 is SFDVKD. CDR3 bases: TGTGCCACCAGTGAGGGGACCTACACAGATACGCAGTATTTT. It specifies CATSEGTYTDTQYF.

This chain links TRBV11-2 with TRBJ2-3, with TRBD2 matching 12 bases. The CDR3 is 15 amino acids. The J segment lost 9 bases and the V segment lost 4 bases, leaving 8 bases of the junction unmatched. The germline V gene has CDR1 SGHAT and CDR2 FQNNGV. In nucleotides, the CDR3 is TGTGCCAGCAGCTCCAGGACTAGCGGGGTTGAGACGCAGTATTTT. This gives the protein CASSSRTSGVETQYF. Complete variable domain (other parts from reference TRBV11-2 and TRBJ2-3): EAGVAQSPRYKIIEKRQSVAFWCNPISGHATLYWYQQILGQGPKLLIQFQNNGVVDDSQLPKDRFSAERLKGVDSTLKIQPAKLEDSAVYLCASSSRTSGVETQYFGPGTRLTVL.

The chain carries TRBV15 and TRBJ1-3; D ambiguous. The length of the CDR3 is 13 residues. The germline V gene encodes CDR1 LNHNV and CDR2 YYDKDF (reference sequence). The V end lost 11 bases, the J end lost 0 bases, and 11 bases lay between the germline ends. The CDR3 nucleotides read TGTGCCGCACGGGGAAGCTCTGGAAACACCATATATTTT. Its protein product is CAARGSSGNTIYF.

This chain connects TRBV5-6 to TRBJ1-5; D is unclear. The CDR3 is made up of 13 amino acids. V dropped 3 bases and J dropped 0 bases, with 4 bases sitting between them. CDR1 is SGHDT and CDR2 is YYEEEE in the germline V gene. The CDR3 bases are TGTGCCAGCAGCTGGGGTAGCAATCAGCCCCAGCATTTT. Translating gives CASSWGSNQPQHF. Together with reference TRBV5-6 and TRBJ1-5, the CDR3 gives the full variable domain: DAGVTQSPTHLIKTRGQQVTLRCSPKSGHDTVSWYQQALGQGPQFIFQYYEEEERQRGNFPDRFSGHQFPNYSSELNVNALLLGDSALYLCASSWGSNQPQHFGDGTRLSIL.

For the CDR3, the DNA is TGTGCCAGCAGCCCCGGCCCGACAGGCTTCTTCTACGAGCAGTACTTC. Its translation: CASSPGPTGFFYEQYF. V and J are TRBV5-8 and TRBJ2-7; possibly TRBD1 for D (6 bases). This CDR3 contains 16 residues. Germline loops: CDR1 SGHTS, CDR2 YDEGEE. V was pared by 4 bases and J by 3 bases, with 20 bases between.